This T cell receptor (beta chain) stems from a study of CD8 T cells in Susac syndrome. From blood CD8+ and CD4+ T cells, the TCR beta chain was sequenced. FACS was used to enrich TEMRA cells, whereas the CD8+ and CD4+ T cells were obtained by negative isolation. Reverse transcription of about 0.45 to 1 ug RNA was carried out with random hexamers. Amplification of the TCR beta CDR3 was carried out by immunoSEQ multiplex PCR, which spanned a total of 54 Vbeta and 13 Jbeta segments. TCRdb re-called the immunoSEQ multiplex PCR reads with MiXCR, one entry per CDR3 protein. This table holds some 110,000 distinct CDR3 sequences, more than 80% found once. The germline V gene encodes CDR1 LGHDT and CDR2 YNNKEL (reference sequence). This CDR3 contains 20 residues. The J segment lost 1 base and the V segment lost 0 bases, leaving 13 bases of the junction unmatched.

The J gene is TRBJ2-7, the V gene TRBV3-1, with 12 bases matching TRBD2. The sequence was obtained from a human donor with multiple sclerosis. Sequenced sample: CD8+ T cells from PBMCs. The CDR3 region has the DNA TGTGCCAGCAGCCAAGAGGAAGAACTAGCGGGAGGTAGAGGGTCCTACGAGCAGTACGTC. Protein: CASSQEEELAGGRGSYEQYV.